This TCR beta chain was documented in a study of T cells expressing NK-cell markers. One entry per CDR3 protein, without DNA, is what TCRdb gives after re-calling the 5' RACE reads. The sample has over 350,000 distinct CDR3 sequences. The CDR3 consists of 16 residues. The V gene's germline CDR1 is SGHVS and CDR2 FNYEAQ. The V call is TRBV7-6, the J call TRBJ2-7; TCRdb's assignment of TRBD2 cannot be checked, as there is no DNA. The receptor was derived from a woman between 45 and 60 years old in good health. The sequenced material came from blood T cells: a sorted CD56 or NKG2C T cell subset, CD4+ or CD8+ T cells, or bulk PBMC T cells (not recorded which). The CDR3 reads CASSPRTRFGSNEQYF. The full variable domain, rest sourced from reference TRBV7-6 and TRBJ2-7, is GAGVSQSPRYKVTKRGQDVALRCDPISGHVSLYWYRQALGQGPEFLTYFNYEAQQDKSGLPNDRFSAERPEGSISTLTIQRTEQRDSAMYRCASSPRTRFGSNEQYFGPGTRLTVT.